This note documents a single T cell receptor beta chain sequence. Its antigen is unknown. The data were taken from a study of T cell repertoires in cytomegalovirus infection. Study context: Evidence of both CMV infection and a matching HLA type came from public TCR beta signatures. Points from the study as a whole: The study found HLA-C-restricted CMV-specific TCR beta clonotypes dominating the ex vivo response.

Each CDR3 protein gets one entry after TCRdb re-called the reads with MiXCR. The table lists tens of thousands of distinct CDR3 sequences, roughly 34% of them singletons, with about 74% in the top ten. The sequence was collected from a human donor in good health (CMV status not recorded). Some clones in this sample may be carry-over from other donors' samples. The sequencing sample was made of PBMCs, sequenced either directly or after in vitro stimulation (not recorded which).

CDR3 sequence reads: CSAREEYSNQPQHF. As DNA, the CDR3 is TGCAGTGCTAGGGAAGAGTATAGCAATCAGCCCCAGCATTTT. The chain combines TRBV20-1 with TRBJ1-5; no definite D call. Germline CDR1 is DFQATT and CDR2 is SNEGSKA (reference sequence). V was pared by 3 bases and J by 0 bases, with 9 bases between. The length of the CDR3 is 14 residues.